This TCR beta chain was sequenced for a study of T cell responses to AZD1222 COVID-19 vaccine. Pooled in the analysis were second doses at about 4 or about 12 weeks. Between the trimmed V and J ends, which lost 0 bases and 0 bases, there was a span of 7 bases. Germline CDR1 is SGHRS and CDR2 is YFSETQ. The CDR3 has 14 residues. Assay: immunoSEQ multiplex PCR; the TCRdb copy retains only in-frame clones and omits some. This sample yields approximately 190,000 clones, of which approximately 93% are seen a single time; about 1% belongs to the top ten. Whole-study findings and limits: Clonal diversity may have been underestimated in mostly white British donors. Reports say nearly half of spike-specific TCRs go after unmutated variant regions.

As to this clone: Its specificity is not known.

The sequences come from peripheral blood, collected 28 days after the second AZD1222 dose. This clonotype originated in an adult who received the AZD1222 COVID-19 vaccine. The V gene is TRBV5-1, the J gene TRBJ2-7, with a weak D call TRBD1 (6 bases). The CDR3, as DNA: TGCGCCAGCAGCTTGGGACAGGTCTCCTACGAGCAGTACTTC. This sequence encodes CASSLGQVSYEQYF.